These T cell receptor beta chains were read from a single sample in a study of blood T cell repertoires in COVID-19. Produced via immunoSEQ multiplex PCR; TCRdb's table is partial and in-frame only. The sample holds under 200,000 clones; approximately 79% are singletons and the top ten take about 5%. The sample taken for sequencing was PBMCs or T cells enriched from blood (not recorded which). The origin of the receptors is a woman aged 55-70 years with acute COVID-19. The CDR3 runs from the conserved cysteine through the conserved F or W. A D gene is named only where the DNA matches it firmly. The listing skips clone size in some rows; elsewhere it reads once, few, many or a size class.

few	TRBD1	TRBV10-3	TRBJ1-6	TGTGCCGCGACAGGGGGCGATTCACCCCTCCACTTT	CAATGGDSPLHF
.	.	TRBV11-2	TRBJ1-2	TGTGCCAGCAGCTTAGGGACAACTTCCTATGGCTACACCTTC	CASSLGTTSYGYTF
.	.	TRBV18	TRBJ2-1	TGTGCCAGCTCACCCTATTCCGGGGTTGAGCAGTTCTTC	CASSPYSGVEQFF
.	TRBD1	TRBV11-2	TRBJ2-1	TGTGCCAGTAACAGGGGCCCCTCCTACAATGAGCAGTTCTTC	CASNRGPSYNEQFF
.	.	TRBV5-1	TRBJ2-7	TGCGCCAGCAGCTGGAGGGAGTTAGATGGCGAGCAGTACTTC	CASSWRELDGEQYF
.	TRBD1	TRBV6-5	TRBJ1-1	TGTGCCAGCAGCCCCCCGGGACAGGGCACTGAAGCTTTCTTT	CASSPPGQGTEAFF
.	.	TRBV6-5	TRBJ1-1	TGTGCCAGCAGTTTACAGGGCATCAACACTGAAGCTTTCTTT	CASSLQGINTEAFF
.	.	TRBV18	TRBJ1-2	TGTGCCAGCTCATCTTCGGGGGGACTAAGATATTCTGGCTACACCTTC	CASSSSGGLRYSGYTF
.	TRBD1	TRBV5-1	TRBJ1-2	TGCGCCAGCAGCTCGCGATTAGGACAGGGGAAGGGGAATGGCTACACCTTC	CASSSRLGQGKGNGYTF
.	TRBD1	TRBV7-8	TRBJ2-7	TGTGCCAGCAGCCTCCGGGACAGGGACTACGAGCAGTACTTC	CASSLRDRDYEQYF
.	.	TRBV10-3	TRBJ1-5	TGTGCCATCAGTCGGACAGATAATAGCAATCAGCCCCAGCATTTT	CAISRTDNSNQPQHF
few	.	TRBV28	TRBJ1-4	TGTGCCAGCAGTTTGTGGGGCCAGCTTAATGAAAAACTGTTTTTT	CASSLWGQLNEKLFF
.	.	TRBV30	TRBJ2-2	TGTGCCTGGAGCGGTAACACCGGGGAGCTGTTTTTT	CAWSGNTGELFF
.	TRBD2	TRBV3-1/TRBV3-2	TRBJ2-1	TGTGCCAGCAGCCAAGATAGGGCTAGCGGGATCAACTACAATGAGCAGTTCTTC	CASSQDRASGINYNEQFF
.	.	TRBV19	TRBJ1-4	TGTGCCAGTAGTCGCACAGGCCTGTACGAAAAACTGTTTTTT	CASSRTGLYEKLFF
.	TRBD2	TRBV12-3/TRBV12-4	TRBJ2-1	TGTGCCAGCAGACTAGCGGGAGGGGGAGAGCAGTTCTTC	CASRLAGGGEQFF
.	TRBD1	TRBV30	TRBJ1-3	TGTGCCTGGAGTAAAACTGGGTCAGGGGGCTTAAACACCATATATTTT	CAWSKTGSGGLNTIYF
.	.	TRBV4-1	TRBJ2-1	TGCGCCAGCAGCCAAGGAATTTGGGCGGGGAGCCAATACAATGAGCAGTTCTTC	CASSQGIWAGSQYNEQFF
.	.	TRBV5-5	TRBJ1-2	TGTGCCAGCAGAGAGATTAACAGGGTCCACTATGGCTACACCTTC	CASREINRVHYGYTF
.	TRBD2	TRBV27	TRBJ2-1	TGTGCCAGCAGTTTAAGCGGGGGGGTCAATGAGCAGTTCTTC	CASSLSGGVNEQFF
.	.	TRBV9	TRBJ1-6	TGTGCCAGCAGCGTAGCGCAGGGCTCCTATAATTCACCCCTCCACTTT	CASSVAQGSYNSPLHF
.	.	TRBV10-3	TRBJ2-2	TGTGCCATCAGTGAGTCGAGAGGTCTTTCGCACTCCGGGGAGCTGTTTTTT	CAISESRGLSHSGELFF
.	.	TRBV10-3	TRBJ1-2	TGTGCCATCAGTGAGTCGTGGGGGGTTGCAGCTGGCTACACCTTC	CAISESWGVAAGYTF
.	.	TRBV7-8	TRBJ2-2	TGTGCCAGCAGCTTAAGGGGCTTAGGGAACACCGGGGAGCTGTTTTTT	CASSLRGLGNTGELFF
.	TRBD1	TRBV2	TRBJ1-5	TGTGCCAGCAGTATCTTAGACAGGGCTCCTCGGCCCCAGCATTTT	CASSILDRAPRPQHF
.	.	TRBV28	TRBJ1-5	TGTGCCAGCAGTTTACGGGGTACCTACATTAGCAATCAGCCCCAGCATTTT	CASSLRGTYISNQPQHF
.	.	TRBV6-5	TRBJ1-1	TGTGCCAGCAGGTCAGGGGCTTCGACCACTGAAGCTTTCTTT	CASRSGASTTEAFF
.	TRBD1	TRBV9	TRBJ1-3	TGTGCCAGCACAATAGGGGGCACTGGAAACACCATATATTTT	CASTIGGTGNTIYF
.	.	TRBV27	TRBJ1-5	TGTGCCAGCAGCAACGACAGAGATCAGCCCCAGCATTTT	CASSNDRDQPQHF
.	.	TRBV4-2	TRBJ1-5	TGTGCCAGCAGCCCGCACAGGGAAAGCAATCAGCCCCAGCATTTT	CASSPHRESNQPQHF
.	TRBD1	TRBV30	TRBJ2-2	TGTGCCTGGAGTGTACGCTTTGGGACAGTGTCCACCGGGGAGCTGTTTTTT	CAWSVRFGTVSTGELFF
.	.	TRBV7-2	TRBJ1-2	TGTGCCAGCAGCTTAGATTTGGTGGGGCTCGGGGGCTATGGCTACACCTTC	CASSLDLVGLGGYGYTF